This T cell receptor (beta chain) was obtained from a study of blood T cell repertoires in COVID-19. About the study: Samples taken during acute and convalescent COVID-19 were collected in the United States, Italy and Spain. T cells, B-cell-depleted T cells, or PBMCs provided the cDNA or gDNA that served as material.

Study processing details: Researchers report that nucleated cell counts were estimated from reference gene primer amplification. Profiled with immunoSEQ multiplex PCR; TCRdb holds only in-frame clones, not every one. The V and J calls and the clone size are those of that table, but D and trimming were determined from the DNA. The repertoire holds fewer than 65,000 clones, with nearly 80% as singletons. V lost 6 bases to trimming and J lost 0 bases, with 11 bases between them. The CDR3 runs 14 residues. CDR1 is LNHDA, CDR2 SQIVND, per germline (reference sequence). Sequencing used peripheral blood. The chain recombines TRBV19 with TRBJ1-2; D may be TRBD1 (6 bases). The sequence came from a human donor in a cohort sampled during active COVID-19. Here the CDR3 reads CASSPDRTNYGYTF. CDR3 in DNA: TGTGCCAGTAGCCCAGACAGGACTAACTATGGCTACACCTTC.